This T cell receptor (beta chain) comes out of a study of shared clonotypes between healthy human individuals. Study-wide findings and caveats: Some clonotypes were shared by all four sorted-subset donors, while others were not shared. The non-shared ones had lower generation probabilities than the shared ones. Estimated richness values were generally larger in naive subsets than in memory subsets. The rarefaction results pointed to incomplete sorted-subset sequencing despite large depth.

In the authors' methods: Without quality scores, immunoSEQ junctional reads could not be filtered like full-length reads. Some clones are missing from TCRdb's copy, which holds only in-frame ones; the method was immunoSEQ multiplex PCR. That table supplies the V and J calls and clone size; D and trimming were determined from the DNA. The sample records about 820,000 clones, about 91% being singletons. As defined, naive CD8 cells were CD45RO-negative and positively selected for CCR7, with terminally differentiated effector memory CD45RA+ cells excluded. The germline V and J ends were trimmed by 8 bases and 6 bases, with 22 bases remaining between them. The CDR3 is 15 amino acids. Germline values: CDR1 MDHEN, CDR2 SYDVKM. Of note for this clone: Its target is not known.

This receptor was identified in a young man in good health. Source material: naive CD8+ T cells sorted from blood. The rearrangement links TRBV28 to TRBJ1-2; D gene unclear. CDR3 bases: TGTGCCAGCGGTGTTATTTTGATAGGGAGTCATGGCTACACCTTC. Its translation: CASGVILIGSHGYTF.